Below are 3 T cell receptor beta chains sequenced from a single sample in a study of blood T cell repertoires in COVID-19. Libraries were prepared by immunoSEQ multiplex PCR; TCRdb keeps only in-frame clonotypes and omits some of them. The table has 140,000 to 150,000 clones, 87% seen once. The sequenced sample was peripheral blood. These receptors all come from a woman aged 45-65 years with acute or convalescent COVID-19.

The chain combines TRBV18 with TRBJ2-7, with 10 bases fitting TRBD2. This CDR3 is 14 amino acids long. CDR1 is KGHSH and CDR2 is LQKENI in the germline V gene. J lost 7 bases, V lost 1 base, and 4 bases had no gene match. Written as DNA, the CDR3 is TGTGCCAGCTCACCACGCTTAGCGGGAGGAGAGCAGTACTTC. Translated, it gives CASSPRLAGGEQYF.

The CDR3 region is CASSPETGFIAKNIQYF. CDR3 coding DNA: TGTGCCAGCAGTCCAGAGACAGGGTTCATAGCCAAAAACATTCAGTACTTC. The chain employs TRBV28 and TRBJ2-4; TRBD1 matches 7 bases. CDR3 length: 17 residues. The J segment lost 0 bases and the V segment lost 5 bases, leaving 10 bases of the junction unmatched. CDR1 and CDR2 from the germline V gene are MDHEN and SYDVKM.

The CDR3 here is CASRPPEGGYTF. The CDR3 bases are TGTGCCAGCAGGCCGCCGGAGGGAGGCTACACCTTC. V usage is TRBV11-2 and J usage is TRBJ1-2; D is uncertain. CDR1 and CDR2 from the germline V gene are SGHAT and FQNNGV. This CDR3 is built from 12 residues. Trimming removed 6 bases at V and 8 bases at J, with 13 bases between.